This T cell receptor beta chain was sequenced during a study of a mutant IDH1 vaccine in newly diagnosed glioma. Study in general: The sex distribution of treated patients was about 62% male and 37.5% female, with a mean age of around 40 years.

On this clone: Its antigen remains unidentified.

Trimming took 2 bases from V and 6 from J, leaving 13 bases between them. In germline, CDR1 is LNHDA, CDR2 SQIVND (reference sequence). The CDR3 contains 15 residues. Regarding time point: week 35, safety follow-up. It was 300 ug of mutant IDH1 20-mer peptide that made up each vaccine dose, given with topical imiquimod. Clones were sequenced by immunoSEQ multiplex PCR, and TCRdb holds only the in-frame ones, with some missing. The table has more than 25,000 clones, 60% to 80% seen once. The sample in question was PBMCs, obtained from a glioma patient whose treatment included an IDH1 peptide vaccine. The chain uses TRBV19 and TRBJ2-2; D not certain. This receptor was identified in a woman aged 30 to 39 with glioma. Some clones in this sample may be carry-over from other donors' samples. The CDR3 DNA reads TGTGCCAGTAGTATAAGTAGGGAATGGTCCGGGGAGCTGTTTTTT. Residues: CASSISREWSGELFF.